What follows describes a single T cell receptor (beta chain). As yet, its antigen is unknown. These data come from a study of cytomegalovirus exposure and HLA in healthy donors. The study's findings and limits: After further analysis at a later stage, roughly 16,000 TCR beta sequences were associated with HLA alleles at 0.05 false discovery rate. Sequencing depth across donors, presence/absence analyses assumed, was roughly uniform.

The PCR was carried out with 60 Vbeta primers and 13 Jbeta primers. Using immunoSEQ multiplex PCR, the repertoire was profiled, and TCRdb retains in-frame clones only, with some absent. The sample yields over 100,000 clones, roughly 83% seen once. CDR3 size: 14 residues. V dropped 3 bases and J dropped 0 bases, with 7 bases sitting between them. Germline V CDR1 and CDR2: MNHEY, SMNVEV (reference sequence). This clonotype was obtained from a woman aged 18-35 years in good health and CMV-seropositive. The sample was PBMCs. The chain is built from TRBV27 and TRBJ2-3, with D perhaps matching TRBD2 (5 bases). The CDR3 DNA reads as TGTGCCAGCAGTTTCAGGACTAGCACAGATACGCAGTATTTT. Translating gives CASSFRTSTDTQYF.